The source of this T cell receptor beta chain is a study of CD8 T cells in ankylosing spondylitis. Study-level results: Ankylosing spondylitis blood appeared to carry a characteristic TCR beta motif of fewer than 10 highly homologous variants.

Libraries for TCR beta were made by quantitative 5'-RACE with molecular barcodes. TCRdb reprocessed the 5' RACE reads with MiXCR, giving one entry per CDR3 protein. The sample holds hundreds of thousands of distinct CDR3 sequences, about 16% seen once. This clonotype was counted ten times or more. The antigen is unknown. The V and J ends lost 0 bases and 4 bases respectively, with 8 bases between them. Germline lookup yields CDR1 SGHVS and CDR2 FNYEAQ. CDR3 length: 14 residues. The origin of this receptor is a male donor with ankylosing spondylitis. The sample taken for sequencing was blood, either unsorted or a sorted T cell fraction (not recorded which). This rearrangement joins TRBV7-6 to TRBJ2-3; D might be TRBD1 (5 bases). This chain's CDR3 is CASSLAPGSDTQYF. CDR3 sequence (DNA): TGTGCCAGCAGCTTAGCTCCAGGGTCAGATACGCAGTATTTT. Complete variable domain (other parts from reference TRBV7-6 and TRBJ2-3): GAGVSQSPRYKVTKRGQDVALRCDPISGHVSLYWYRQALGQGPEFLTYFNYEAQQDKSGLPNDRFSAERPEGSISTLTIQRTEQRDSAMYRCASSLAPGSDTQYFGPGTRLTVL.